This TCR beta chain is drawn from a study of a mutant IDH1 vaccine in newly diagnosed glioma. As for the study in general: Mean patient age was about 40 years; approximately 62% were male and around 40% female.

This clone occurred a few times. The assay was immunoSEQ multiplex PCR, and TCRdb's table has in-frame clones only and misses some. The data hold approximately 100,000 clones, with 70% to 90% observed a single time. Noted time point: baseline, week 1 (first vaccination visit). Indicated treatment: pre-vaccination baseline after standard-of-care therapy. Losses at the gene ends were 10 bases for V and 0 bases for J; bases not matched to a gene: 8. This CDR3 region has 15 residues. Germline V CDR1 and CDR2: MNHEY, SVGAGI. Material: PBMCs, obtained from a glioma patient treated with radiotherapy, temozolomide or both. The receptor's source is a woman aged 50 to 60 with glioma. This rearrangement joins TRBV6-5 to TRBJ1-5, with 8 bases aligning to TRBD1. The CDR3: CATNRGGNSNQPQHF. CDR3 coding DNA: TGTGCCACCAACAGGGGGGGGAATAGCAATCAGCCCCAGCATTTT.